This paragraph reports one T cell receptor (beta chain). The record originates from a study of blood T cell repertoires in COVID-19. About the study: Sites across the United States, Italy and Spain contributed samples from acute and convalescent COVID-19.

This table comes from immunoSEQ multiplex PCR, and its TCRdb copy is limited to in-frame clones, with some not included. This table holds around 250,000 clones, 88% found once. The germline V gene encodes CDR1 PRHDT and CDR2 FYEKMQ (reference sequence). V lost 1 base and J 5 bases, leaving 15 bases between the germline ends. CDR3 length: 15 residues. Sequencing input: peripheral blood. The V call is TRBV13, the J call TRBJ2-7, with D possibly TRBD1 on 5 matching bases. The receptor was isolated from a human donor in a cohort sampled during active COVID-19. In DNA, the CDR3 is TGTGCCAGCAGCTTAGAGTCAGGGTTTGAGGACGAGCAGTACTTC. It is translated as CASSLESGFEDEQYF.